The rows below give T cell receptor beta chains drawn from one sample of a study of shared clonotypes between healthy human individuals. Profiling relied on immunoSEQ multiplex PCR, and the TCRdb table lists in-frame clones only, not all of them. The profile shows millions of clones, 90% to 95% of them singletons. Material for sequencing was naive CD4+ T cells sorted from blood. The source of these receptors is a man in his late teens or twenties in good health. Both conserved end residues are part of each CDR3. Fields, in order: D gene, clone size, J gene, V gene, CDR3 DNA, CDR3 protein. The D gene is left open where the match is weak. Rows may omit the clone size; those that give it use once, few, many or a size class.

- | - | TRBJ2-2 | TRBV6-6 | TGTGCCAGCAACAGAGGGGTCCCGAACACCGGGGAGCTGTTTTTT | CASNRGVPNTGELFF
TRBD1 | - | TRBJ2-3 | TRBV5-5 | TGTGCCAGCAGCTTTGCCGGGACAGGGGACAGAGCAGATACGCAGTATTTT | CASSFAGTGDRADTQYF
- | - | TRBJ2-7 | TRBV10-1 | TGCGCCAGCAGTGGGGGAGGCAGGGCCGAGCAGTACTTC | CASSGGGRAEQYF
- | - | TRBJ2-7 | TRBV5-1 | TGCGCCAGCAGCCAGGGGGGCAAGGTGGACGAGCAGTACTTC | CASSQGGKVDEQYF
- | - | TRBJ2-6 | TRBV5-1 | TGCGCCAGCAGCGCAACACCGAACGGTATGTCTGGGGCCAACGTCCTGACTTTC | CASSATPNGMSGANVLTF
TRBD1 | - | TRBJ1-1 | TRBV7-9 | TGTGCCAGCAGCCTTACAGGGGCGGGAATGAACACTGAAGCTTTCTTT | CASSLTGAGMNTEAFF
- | once | TRBJ2-1 | TRBV5-1 | TGCGCCAGCAGCTACCATCTACAGAGCTCCTACAATGAGCAGTTCTTC | CASSYHLQSSYNEQFF
TRBD1 | - | TRBJ1-1 | TRBV19 | TGTGCCAGTAGTATCCAGGGGGCGTCGGCTGAAGCTTTCTTT | CASSIQGASAEAFF
TRBD1 | - | TRBJ1-4 | TRBV7-9 | TGTGCCAGCAGTCCGCAGGGGGCTGGGGAAAAACTGTTTTTT | CASSPQGAGEKLFF
- | - | TRBJ2-7 | TRBV7-2 | TGTGCCAGCAGCTTAGTCCCTGGGGCCTACGAGCAGTACTTC | CASSLVPGAYEQYF
TRBD1 | - | TRBJ2-3 | TRBV19 | TGTGCCAGTAGCCCGGGACAGGGGGTCGCAGATACGCAGTATTTT | CASSPGQGVADTQYF
- | - | TRBJ1-4 | TRBV5-1 | TGCGCCAGCAGCCACTCTGCAAATGAAAAACTGTTTTTT | CASSHSANEKLFF
TRBD1 | - | TRBJ2-2 | TRBV30 | TGTGCCTGGGGGGACAGGGTGCTGGTCTCCGGGGAGCTGTTTTTT | CAWGDRVLVSGELFF
- | few | TRBJ2-3 | TRBV19 | TGTGCCAGTAGTCTAACGACCGTTTCAGATACGCAGTATTTT | CASSLTTVSDTQYF
TRBD2 | - | TRBJ2-1 | TRBV7-2 | TGTGCCAGCAGCTTAATACTCCTGCGCGGGGGGAATGGCAATGAGCAGTTCTTC | CASSLILLRGGNGNEQFF
TRBD1 | - | TRBJ1-6 | TRBV2 | TGTGCCAGCAGAGGACAGGGAACCGTTAATTCACCCCTCCACTTT | CASRGQGTVNSPLHF
TRBD2 | - | TRBJ2-3 | TRBV6-6 | TGTGCCAGCAGACTACTAGCGGAGACTAGCACAGATACGCAGTATTTT | CASRLLAETSTDTQYF
- | - | TRBJ2-7 | TRBV19 | TGTGCCAGTCGCAAGACCAAAAACGCTTACGTGGAGTACTTC | CASRKTKNAYVEYF
- | - | TRBJ2-7 | TRBV11-2 | TGTGCCAGCAGCCCGCTACAGGGGAGGTACGAGCAGTACTTC | CASSPLQGRYEQYF
- | - | TRBJ2-2 | TRBV11-1 | TGTGCCAGCAGCCGGGACCTTAACACCGGGGAGCTGTTTTTT | CASSRDLNTGELFF
- | - | TRBJ1-1 | TRBV19 | TGTGCCAGTAGTCCCGGACTGCCCTCTGAAGCTTTCTTT | CASSPGLPSEAFF
TRBD2 | - | TRBJ2-1 | TRBV2 | TGTGCCAGCAGTGAAGTTAGCGGGGCATACAATGAGCAGTTCTTC | CASSEVSGAYNEQFF
- | once | TRBJ2-3 | TRBV7-7 | TGTGCTAGCAGCTTGGACGGTACCACAGATACGCAGTATTTT | CASSLDGTTDTQYF
TRBD1 | - | TRBJ2-7 | TRBV5-4 | TGTGCCAGCAGCTCCGCCGGACAGGGTCCCTACGAGCAGTACTTC | CASSSAGQGPYEQYF
TRBD1 | - | TRBJ2-3 | TRBV28 | TGTGCCAGCAGTTTAAGGGACAGGGATGCAGATACGCAGTATTTT | CASSLRDRDADTQYF
- | - | TRBJ2-5 | TRBV7-2 | TGTGCCAGCAGCTTAACAACAGGGATAGAGACCCAGTACTTC | CASSLTTGIETQYF
- | - | TRBJ2-6 | TRBV7-2 | TGTGCCAGCACCATCCGGGGGCAGTTGTTTGGGGCCAACGTCCTGACTTTC | CASTIRGQLFGANVLTF
TRBD2 | - | TRBJ2-1 | TRBV6-5 | TGTGCCAGCAGTTATCGGGGGGGCTGGGAGCAGTTCTTC | CASSYRGGWEQFF
TRBD1 | - | TRBJ1-4 | TRBV7-9 | TGTGCCAGCACCAGACAGGGCGCTAATGAAAAACTGTTTTTT | CASTRQGANEKLFF
- | - | TRBJ2-1 | TRBV18 | TGTGCCAGCTCACCACCGATGACAGGTCAGCTGGGCAATGAGCAGTTCTTC | CASSPPMTGQLGNEQFF
- | - | TRBJ2-5 | TRBV2 | TGTGCCAGCAGTGAAATGGGGGGGCGAGAGACCCAGTACTTC | CASSEMGGRETQYF
- | - | TRBJ1-2 | TRBV5-5 | TGTGCCAGCAGCTTGACTGCTTATGGCTACACCTTC | CASSLTAYGYTF
TRBD2 | - | TRBJ2-3 | TRBV18 | TGTGCCAGCTCACCCCTCCCACTAGCGGGGGGGCGCAGCACAGATACGCAGTATTTT | CASSPLPLAGGRSTDTQYF
TRBD1 | - | TRBJ1-6 | TRBV7-2 | TGTGCCAGCAGCTTCGGGACAGGGGTAAATTCACCCCTCCACTTT | CASSFGTGVNSPLHF
- | - | TRBJ1-1 | TRBV28 | TGTGCCAGCAGTTTTAACAGTGAAGCTTTCTTT | CASSFNSEAFF
- | few | TRBJ2-5 | TRBV4-3 | TGCGCCAGCAGCCCCGACAGCGGAGGAGAGACCCAGTACTTC | CASSPDSGGETQYF
- | - | TRBJ1-5 | TRBV5-1 | TGCGCCAGCAGCCTTCACTCAGAAAAATATAGCAATCAGCCCCAGCATTTT | CASSLHSEKYSNQPQHF
TRBD2 | - | TRBJ2-2 | TRBV5-1 | TGCGCCAGCAGCTTGGCCACGTTTAGCGGGGCCGGGGAGCTGTTTTTT | CASSLATFSGAGELFF
- | - | TRBJ2-7 | TRBV7-8 | TGTGCCAGCAGCTTAGGTGGGCAGTATTACGAGCAGTACTTC | CASSLGGQYYEQYF
- | - | TRBJ2-1 | TRBV10-3 | TGTGCCATCAGTGAGTCGATCGTGGGAGTGGATGAGCAGTTCTTC | CAISESIVGVDEQFF
TRBD2 | - | TRBJ2-1 | TRBV5-1 | TGCGCCAGCAGCTTGTTAGCGGGGCATGAGCAGTTCTTC | CASSLLAGHEQFF
- | - | TRBJ1-6 | TRBV6-1 | TGTGCCAGCAGTGCGCTCTGGGCCCTCCCCTCACCCCTCCACTTT | CASSALWALPSPLHF
- | - | TRBJ2-1 | TRBV9 | TGTGCCAGCAGCGCCACGTCTCGGTTGTACAATGAGCAGTTCTTC | CASSATSRLYNEQFF
TRBD2 | - | TRBJ2-7 | TRBV10-2 | TGCGCCAGCACCCGACTAGCGGGCTACGAGCAGTACTTC | CASTRLAGYEQYF
- | - | TRBJ2-4 | TRBV11-2 | TGTGCCAGCAGCCAAAAGGACATTCAGTACTTC | CASSQKDIQYF
TRBD1 | - | TRBJ2-4 | TRBV6-5 | TGTGCCAGCAGTCTGACAGGGGGCGAGAACATTCAGTACTTC | CASSLTGGENIQYF
- | - | TRBJ2-1 | TRBV6-6 | TGTGCCAGCAGAACGGGGCTCTCCTACAATGAGCAGTTCTTC | CASRTGLSYNEQFF
- | - | TRBJ1-5 | TRBV30 | TGTGCCTGGAGCGAAAATAGCAATCAGCCCCAGCATTTT | CAWSENSNQPQHF
- | - | TRBJ1-5 | TRBV15 | TGTGCCACCAGCAGAGATGGATTAATGGTGCCCCAGCATTTT | CATSRDGLMVPQHF
TRBD1 | - | TRBJ1-2 | TRBV12-5 | TGTGCTAGTGGTCTCGGACAGGGTGGCTACACCTTC | CASGLGQGGYTF
TRBD2 | - | TRBJ2-1 | TRBV27 | TGTGCCAGCAGGAGGGGCGGGCGGGAGGAATACAATGAGCAGTTCTTC | CASRRGGREEYNEQFF
- | - | TRBJ2-7 | TRBV6-5 | TGTGCCAGCAGACGAGACAGCTCCTACGAGCAGTACTTC | CASRRDSSYEQYF
- | - | TRBJ1-3 | TRBV18 | TGTGCCAGCTCACCTACCACAGGAGGTTCTGGAAACACCATATATTTT | CASSPTTGGSGNTIYF
TRBD1 | - | TRBJ1-6 | TRBV5-1 | TGCGCCAGCAGCCCCGGGGCAGGGGGGAATAATTCACCCCTCCACTTT | CASSPGAGGNNSPLHF
TRBD1 | - | TRBJ1-5 | TRBV23-1 | TGCGCCAGCAGTCAGATATCTCAGGGGGTAAGCAATCAGCCCCAGCATTTT | CASSQISQGVSNQPQHF
- | - | TRBJ1-6 | TRBV27 | TGTGCCAGCAGTTTTTCGGGCCGAGAATCACCCCTCCACTTT | CASSFSGRESPLHF